This is a list of T cell receptor beta chains from one sample in a study of cytomegalovirus exposure and HLA in healthy donors. Using immunoSEQ multiplex PCR, the repertoire was profiled, and TCRdb retains in-frame clones only, with some absent. Here the sample spans roughly 150,000 clones, roughly 80% being singletons. Sequencing was carried out using PBMCs. All receptors derive from a man over 45 in good health and CMV-seropositive. Each CDR3 is given with its conserved first and last residue.

v_call	j_call	cdr3_aa
TRBV15	TRBJ1-5	CATRVYEGHGGYSNQPQHF
TRBV10-3	TRBJ1-5	CAISEPGTDNQPQHF
TRBV11-2	TRBJ1-4	CASSSTGANEKLFF
TRBV7-9	TRBJ1-1	CSSSSDRGTLVNTEAFF
TRBV27	TRBJ2-5	CASSLEGALTETQYF
TRBV9	TRBJ2-5	CASSVDWQARTQYF
TRBV6-7	TRBJ2-7	CASPLRTGAYEQYF
TRBV21-1	TRBJ2-7	CASSSLGGWEQYF
TRBV11-2	TRBJ2-5	CASSHSGETQYF
TRBV9	TRBJ2-2	CASSVGLEGAVGGELFF
TRBV18	TRBJ1-6	CASSPGGQGGSPLHF
TRBV5-1	TRBJ2-3	CASSSSGSTDTQYF
TRBV4-3	TRBJ2-1	CASSQVSGGPGEQFF
TRBV5-1	TRBJ2-7	CASSKTSGPYEQYF
TRBV6-5	TRBJ2-7	CASSYSPGNYEQYF
TRBV28	TRBJ2-2	CASSLLTGELFF
TRBV29-1	TRBJ1-3	CSVVEGNTIYF
TRBV30	TRBJ1-3	CAGGQGNGNTIYF
TRBV27	TRBJ2-5	CATSRGETQYF
TRBV9	TRBJ1-6	CASSVGDRTTYNSPLHF
TRBV6-6	TRBJ1-1	CASIVGSGGTEAFF
TRBV11-3	TRBJ2-5	CASSFGAGDDETQYF
TRBV6-5	TRBJ2-7	CASSYEYRGAYEQYF
TRBV2	TRBJ2-5	CASSEGFQETQYF
TRBV10-3	TRBJ2-3	CAIRPSGSTDTQYF
TRBV7-2	TRBJ1-5	CASSFGGYNQPQHF
TRBV7-2	TRBJ2-1	CASSLASLSYNEQFF
TRBV30	TRBJ2-7	CAWSGQGARYEQYF
TRBV11-3	TRBJ2-3	CASSQGSSFPDTQYF
TRBV7-9	TRBJ2-7	CSSSHRDRGYEQYF
TRBV9	TRBJ2-1	CASSVGASLSYNEQFF
TRBV5-4	TRBJ2-2	CASSRLTSMNTGELFF
TRBV5-6	TRBJ2-1	CASSLRSFFGNEQFF
TRBV6-1	TRBJ1-1	CASSQDTRRTEAFF
TRBV5-1	TRBJ2-1	CASSFGQGDYNEQFF
TRBV4-2	TRBJ2-1	CASSQDPVPTSGGDEQFF
TRBV6-4	TRBJ2-1	CASSVDAGVNEQFF
TRBV30	TRBJ1-1	CAWRATGSTEAFF
TRBV2	TRBJ2-6	CASSLAGISGANVLTF
TRBV6-1	TRBJ2-2	CAIHRGWELFF
TRBV27	TRBJ2-1	CASSFGASGYNEQFF
TRBV7-8	TRBJ1-5	CAVQTGNQPQHF
TRBV9	TRBJ2-5	CASSVGSVGQETQYF
TRBV4-2	TRBJ2-5	CASSQDRRARGSQETQYF
TRBV5-1	TRBJ2-1	CASSPGGGPGYNEQFF
TRBV7-9	TRBJ2-7	CASSRRLAGQYEQYF
TRBV7-2	TRBJ2-5	CASSLPRDSRIQETQYF
TRBV2	TRBJ1-4	CASSAGQGPNEKLFF
TRBV5-4	TRBJ2-5	CASSLGVAGGQETQYF
TRBV30	TRBJ1-2	CAWSLSHGYTF
TRBV19	TRBJ2-3	CASRSGASGNTDTQYF
TRBV4-2	TRBJ1-3	CASSQNQGARNTIYF
TRBV6-5	TRBJ2-1	CASSMTSGSRSEQFF